This T cell receptor (beta chain) derives from a study of blood T cells in healthy people across ages. Sample-barcoded 5' priming and a J-beta primer mix drove a second PCR of roughly 7 to 11 cycles. TCRdb recomputed calls from the 5' RACE reads with MiXCR, one row per CDR3 protein. The sample shows around 500,000 distinct CDR3 sequences, about a quarter of them seen only once. This clonotype was observed a few times. V gave up 6 bases and J gave up 2 bases; unmatched junction bases: 12. CDR3 size: 18 residues. Germline CDR1 reads MGHDK; CDR2 reads SYGVNS. A minimum of 5 micrograms of total RNA was extracted per sample. The sample was also linked to a second study, of T cells of mothers and their children.

V gene TRBV25-1 combines with J gene TRBJ2-6; the match to TRBD1 covers 8 bases. Material: blood. This receptor was obtained from a boy between 2 and 15 years old in good health. CDR3 region: CASRTGATSLAGANVLTF. The CDR3 region has the DNA TGTGCCAGCAGGACAGGGGCTACGTCCTTGGCTGGGGCCAACGTCCTGACTTTC. Variable domain in full (rest from reference TRBV25-1 and TRBJ2-6): EADIYQTPRYLVIGTGKKITLECSQTMGHDKMYWYQQDPGMELHLIHYSYGVNSTEKGDLSSESTVSRIRTEHFPLTLESARPSHTSQYLCASRTGATSLAGANVLTFGAGSRLTVL.